These 20 T cell receptor beta chains were sequenced from one sample in a study of blood T cells in healthy people across ages. Together with a sample-barcoded 5' primer, a J-beta primer mix was included in a second PCR lasting roughly 6 to 12 cycles. TCRdb re-derived calls from the 5' RACE reads in MiXCR, one entry per CDR3 protein. The table records about a million distinct CDR3 sequences, around two fifths of them present only once. Material: blood. These receptors originate from a man aged 18 to 30 in good health.

V is TRBV9 and J is TRBJ2-1; D may be TRBD1 (6 bases). Trimming took 0 bases from V and 1 from J, leaving 11 bases between them. Germline lookup yields CDR1 SGDLS and CDR2 YYNGEE. The length of the CDR3 is 16 residues. The CDR3 is CASSVGGLVSYNEQFF. DNA for the CDR3: TGTGCCAGCAGCGTAGGGGGGCTTGTTTCCTACAATGAGCAGTTCTTC.

This clonotype was seen at least ten times. The V call is TRBV4-3, the J call TRBJ2-1; 8 bases are a match to TRBD1. In germline, CDR1 is LGHNA, CDR2 YSLEER. V lost 0 bases, J lost 5 bases, and 3 bases stayed unmatched. CDR3 length: 15 amino acids. The chain's CDR3 is CASSQEPGGHNEQFF. As DNA, the CDR3 is TGCGCCAGCAGCCAAGAGCCAGGGGGCCACAATGAGCAGTTCTTC.

The sample holds a few counts of this clonotype. The J gene is TRBJ1-1, the V gene TRBV20-1, with D possibly matching TRBD1 (5 bases). CDR1 is DFQATT and CDR2 is SNEGSKA in the germline V gene (reference sequence). The V and J ends lost 3 bases and 3 bases respectively, with 11 bases between them. The CDR3 is made up of 13 amino acids. The CDR3 reads CSASFMGHTEAFF. Written as DNA, the CDR3 is TGCAGTGCTAGTTTTATGGGGCACACTGAAGCTTTCTTT.

As concerns this clonotype: Germline and junction disagree at one end, which may indicate a read error. This sequence joins TRBV7-9 and TRBJ2-3; TRBD1 matches 7 bases. The CDR3 is 17 amino acids. Germline lookup yields CDR1 SEHNR and CDR2 FQNEAQ (reference sequence). The CDR3 spells CASSLRATGPPTDTRYF. The DNA for the CDR3 is TGTGCCAGCAGCTTGCGGGCGACAGGGCCTCCCACAGATACGCGGTATTTT.

This clonotype was found once. V and J are TRBV15 and TRBJ1-1, with D unclear. Trimming stripped 4 bases from V and 1 base from J, with 7 bases between. This CDR3 spans 13 amino acids. Per the germline V gene, CDR1 is LNHNV and CDR2 is YYDKDF (reference sequence). In DNA form, the CDR3 reads TGTGCCACCAGCAAACGGGGGAACACTGAAGCTTTCTTT. Residues: CATSKRGNTEAFF.

In its sample, this clonotype was seen a few times. V is TRBV6-5 and J is TRBJ2-1; D is undetermined. The CDR3 has 15 amino acids. Germline V gene sequence: CDR1 MNHEY, CDR2 SVGAGI. Trimming cost V 2 bases and J 4 bases, with 12 bases left between them. CDR3 loop: CASSYPLLGYNEQFF. The CDR3 DNA reads TGTGCCAGCAGTTACCCTTTATTGGGGTACAATGAGCAGTTCTTC.

This clonotype was seen a handful of times. V usage is TRBV21-1 and J usage is TRBJ1-5; the table names TRBD1, a call not compared with the DNA. TRBV21-1 is flagged as a pseudogene. This CDR3 has 13 residues. The CDR3 loop reads CAGQGAKDQPQHF. For the CDR3, the DNA is TGTGCCGGACAGGGGGCTAAGGATCAGCCCCAGCATTTT.

In this sample, this clonotype turned up a few times. The chain has TRBV6-6 and TRBJ2-1; D is unclear. V lost 3 bases and J 4 bases, leaving 10 bases between the germline ends. The germline V gene has CDR1 MNHNY and CDR2 SVGAGI (reference sequence). The CDR3 runs to 14 residues. The CDR3 DNA reads TGTGCCAGCAGTTATACCGCGGCTTACAATGAGCAGTTCTTC. Translation: CASSYTAAYNEQFF.

The V and J genes are TRBV12-5 and TRBJ2-2; TRBD1 might be the D (6 bases). V lost 4 bases to trimming and J lost 4 bases, with 10 bases between them. CDR3 length: 14 residues. Germline CDR1 reads LGHNT; CDR2 reads FRNRAP. CDR3 protein: CASGSDSFTGELFF. CDR3 nucleotides: TGTGCTAGTGGTTCGGACAGTTTCACCGGGGAGCTGTTTTTT.

This clonotype turned up a few times. This chain connects TRBV20-1 to TRBJ1-5; TRBD1 matches at 8 bases. Germline lookup yields CDR1 DFQATT and CDR2 SNEGSKA (reference sequence). The V and J ends lost 6 bases and 7 bases, in that order; junction bases with no gene match: 8. The CDR3 spans 13 residues. The CDR3 loop reads CSAIDRGRQPQHF. CDR3 coding DNA: TGCAGTGCAATTGACAGGGGAAGGCAGCCCCAGCATTTT.

This clonotype was seen more than once but under ten times. The chain combines TRBV5-1 with TRBJ2-3, with D possibly TRBD2 on 6 matching bases. Germline CDR1 and CDR2: SGHRS and YFSETQ. The CDR3 consists of 15 residues. Trimming shortened V by 0 bases and J by 3 bases, and 11 bases separated the two germline ends. The CDR3: CASSLVLAGTDTQYF. The DNA for the CDR3 is TGCGCCAGCAGCTTGGTACTAGCTGGGACAGATACGCAGTATTTT.

The V gene is TRBV11-1, the J gene TRBJ1-1; possibly TRBD1 for D (5 bases). Deletions cut 5 bases from V and 5 bases from J, with 15 bases between. CDR3 length: 14 residues. Germline CDR1 reads SGHAT; CDR2 reads FQDESV (reference sequence). CDR3 residues: CASSVGEVRTEAFF. The DNA for the CDR3 is TGTGCCAGCAGCGTAGGGGAGGTGAGGACTGAAGCTTTCTTT.

The chain joins TRBV6-5 to TRBJ2-2; tentatively, D is TRBD2 (5 bases). Germline CDR1 is MNHEY and CDR2 is SVGAGI. The CDR3 totals 14 residues. Trimming pared 5 bases from V and 2 bases from J, leaving 9 bases between. This chain's CDR3 is CASSDGVNTGELFF. CDR3 bases: TGTGCCAGCAGTGACGGGGTTAACACCGGGGAGCTGTTTTTT.

This rearrangement joins TRBV9 to TRBJ2-4; tentative D call: TRBD2 (7 bases). The CDR3 has 18 amino acids. Germline values: CDR1 SGDLS, CDR2 YYNGEE. V was clipped by 0 bases and J by 0 bases, with 16 bases between them. DNA for the CDR3: TGTGCCAGCAGCGTAGAGGGGGACGGGGGGCTAGCCAAAAACATTCAGTACTTC. Residues: CASSVEGDGGLAKNIQYF.

The CDR3 sequence: CASSQGNREQFF. CDR3 bases: TGTGCCAGCAGCCAAGGGAACCGTGAGCAGTTCTTC. The chain joins TRBV14 to TRBJ2-1; no clear D gene. CDR1 and CDR2 (germline): SGHDN, FVKESK. This CDR3 region has 12 residues. The V end lost 1 base, the J end lost 9 bases, and 7 bases lay between the germline ends.

The chain's CDR3 is CASSVVEPPDTQYF. CDR3 nucleotides: TGTGCCAGCAGCGTAGTGGAACCACCAGATACGCAGTATTTT. The chain uses TRBV9 and TRBJ2-3; D is uncertain. Trimming stripped 0 bases from V and 4 bases from J, with 9 bases between. CDR3 size: 14 residues. The germline V gene encodes CDR1 SGDLS and CDR2 YYNGEE.

On this clonotype itself: With a much larger clone just one base away, this may be a read error. The DNA for the CDR3 is TGCACCAGCAGCCCTACGGGACAGGGGAGCAATGAGCAGTTCTTC. Protein: CTSSPTGQGSNEQFF. The rearrangement links TRBV5-1 to TRBJ2-1; 10 bases are a match to TRBD1. The CDR3 is 15 amino acids. The germline CDR1 and CDR2 sequences are SGHRS and YFSETQ.

V usage is TRBV4-3 and J usage is TRBJ2-2; D unresolved. Deletions cut 2 bases from V and 6 bases from J, with 10 bases between. Germline V gene data show CDR1 as LGHNA and CDR2 as YSLEER. The CDR3 runs to 14 residues. In DNA form, the CDR3 reads TGCGCCAGCAGCCAAAAGGAATTCGCCGGGGAGCTGTTTTTT. This translates into CASSQKEFAGELFF.

J is TRBJ1-4 and V is TRBV20-1; D is undetermined. V was cut by 0 bases and J by 0 bases, with 11 bases left in between. CDR3 length: 16 amino acids. Germline V lookup: CDR1 DFQATT, CDR2 SNEGSKA (reference sequence). The CDR3 sequence: CSARDRLGTTNEKLFF. The CDR3, as DNA: TGCAGTGCTAGAGATCGGCTGGGAACAACTAATGAAAAACTGTTTTTT.

Worth noting for this clonotype: This sequence may be a read error, since a much larger clone differs from it by one base. The chain joins TRBV12-3 or TRBV12-4 to TRBJ1-2; no reliable D call. The CDR3 loop spans 13 amino acids. V was trimmed by 3 bases and J by 9 bases, leaving 14 bases between them. CDR3 in amino acids: CASSFSEAARYTF. The CDR3 DNA follows: TGTGCCAGCAGTTTCTCCGAGGCAGCTCGCTACACCTTC.